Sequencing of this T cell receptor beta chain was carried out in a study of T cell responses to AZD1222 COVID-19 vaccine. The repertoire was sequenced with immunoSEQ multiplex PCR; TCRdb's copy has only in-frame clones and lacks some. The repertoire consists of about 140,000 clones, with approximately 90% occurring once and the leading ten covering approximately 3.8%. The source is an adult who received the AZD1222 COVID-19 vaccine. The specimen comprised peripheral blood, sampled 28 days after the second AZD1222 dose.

The CDR3 reads CASKRDSYQPQHF. DNA of the CDR3: TGTGCCAGCAAGCGGGACAGTTATCAGCCCCAGCATTTT. The chain links TRBV2 to TRBJ1-5; TRBD1 aligns across 7 bases. The CDR3 consists of 13 residues. V lost 7 bases to trimming and J lost 5 bases; unmatched junction nucleotides: 5. CDR1 is SNHLY, CDR2 FYNNEI, per germline.